The clone carrying this TCR beta chain appeared a few times. TCRdb fed the 5' RACE reads into MiXCR, producing one record per CDR3 protein. The sample records 70,000 to 85,000 distinct CDR3 sequences, 9% to 15% being singletons. Germline lookup yields CDR1 DFQATT and CDR2 SNEGSKA (reference sequence). Trimming left V 5 bases short and J 2 bases short, with 9 bases between. The CDR3 has 12 amino acids. This record comes from a study of early T cells in non-severe SARS-CoV-2 infection. Sequencing was carried out using whole blood. The TCR was taken from an adult who was a healthcare worker with PCR-confirmed SARS-CoV-2 infection or an uninfected control (not recorded which). The chain couples TRBV20-1 to TRBJ1-2, with D perhaps TRBD1 (5 bases). The CDR3 coding sequence is TGCAGTGCTGGGTCAGGGAACTATGGCTACACCTTC. It is translated as CSAGSGNYGYTF.